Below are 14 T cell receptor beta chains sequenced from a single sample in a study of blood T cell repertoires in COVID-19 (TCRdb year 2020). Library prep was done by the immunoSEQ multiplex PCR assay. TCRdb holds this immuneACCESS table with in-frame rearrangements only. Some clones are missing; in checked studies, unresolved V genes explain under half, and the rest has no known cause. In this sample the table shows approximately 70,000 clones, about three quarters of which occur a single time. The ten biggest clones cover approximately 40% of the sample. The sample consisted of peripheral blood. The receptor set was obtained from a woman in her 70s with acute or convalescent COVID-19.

CDR3 region: CASSERGTGTGELFF. The CDR3 coding sequence is TGTGCCAGCAGCGAGCGGGGAACGGGCACCGGGGAGCTGTTTTTT. The chain links TRBV9 to TRBJ2-2; TRBD2 matches 7 bases. The V gene end was trimmed by 3 bases and the J gene end by 4 bases; junction bases not matched to a gene: 6. Germline-derived CDR1 and CDR2 are SGDLS and YYNGEE. The CDR3 totals 15 residues.

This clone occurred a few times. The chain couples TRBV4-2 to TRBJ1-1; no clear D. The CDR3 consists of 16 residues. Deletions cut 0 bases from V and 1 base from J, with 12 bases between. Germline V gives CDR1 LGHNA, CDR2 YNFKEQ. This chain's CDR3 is CASSQDLAVRNTEAFF. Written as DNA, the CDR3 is TGTGCCAGCAGCCAAGATTTGGCGGTAAGGAACACTGAAGCTTTCTTT.

The CDR3 protein is CASSLAQPNGGYTF. The CDR3 coding sequence is TGTGCCAGCAGCTTAGCCCAGCCTAACGGGGGCTACACCTTC. The rearrangement uses TRBV7-9 and TRBJ1-2; D unresolved. V was cut by 0 bases and J by 8 bases, with 13 bases left in between. The CDR3 loop spans 14 amino acids. CDR1 is SEHNR and CDR2 is FQNEAQ in the germline V gene (reference sequence).

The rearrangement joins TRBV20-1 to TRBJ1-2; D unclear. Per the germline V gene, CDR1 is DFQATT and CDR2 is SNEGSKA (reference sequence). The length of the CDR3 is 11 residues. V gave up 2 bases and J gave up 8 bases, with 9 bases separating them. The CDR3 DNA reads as TGCAGTGCTAGAATGGGCCAGGGCTACACCTTC. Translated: CSARMGQGYTF.

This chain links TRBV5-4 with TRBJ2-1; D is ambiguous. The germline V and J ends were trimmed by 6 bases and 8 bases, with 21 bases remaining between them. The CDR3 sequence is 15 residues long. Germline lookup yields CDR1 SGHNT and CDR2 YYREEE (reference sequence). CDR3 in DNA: TGTGCCAGCACCCTCTCGTGGGCCGCCCCGGATGAGCAGTTCTTC. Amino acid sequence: CASTLSWAAPDEQFF.

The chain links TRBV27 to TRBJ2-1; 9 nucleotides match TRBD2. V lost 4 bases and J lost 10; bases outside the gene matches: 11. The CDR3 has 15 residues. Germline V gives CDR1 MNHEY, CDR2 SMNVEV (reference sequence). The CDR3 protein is CASSSSGLATREQFF. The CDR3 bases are TGTGCCAGCAGTTCCTCGGGACTAGCAACCCGAGAGCAGTTCTTC.

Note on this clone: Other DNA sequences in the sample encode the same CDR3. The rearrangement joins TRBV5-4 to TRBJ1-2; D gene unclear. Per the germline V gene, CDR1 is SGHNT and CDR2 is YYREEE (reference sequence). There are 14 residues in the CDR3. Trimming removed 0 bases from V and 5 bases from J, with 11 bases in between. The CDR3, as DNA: TGTGCCAGCAGCTTGGCGGGAAACGTATATGGCTACACCTTC. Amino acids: CASSLAGNVYGYTF.

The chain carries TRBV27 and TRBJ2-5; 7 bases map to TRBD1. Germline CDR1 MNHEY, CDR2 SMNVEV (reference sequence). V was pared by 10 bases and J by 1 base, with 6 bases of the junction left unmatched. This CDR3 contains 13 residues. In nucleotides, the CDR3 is TGTGCCACGGGAAGGGGGCTCCAAGAGACCCAGTACTTC. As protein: CATGRGLQETQYF.

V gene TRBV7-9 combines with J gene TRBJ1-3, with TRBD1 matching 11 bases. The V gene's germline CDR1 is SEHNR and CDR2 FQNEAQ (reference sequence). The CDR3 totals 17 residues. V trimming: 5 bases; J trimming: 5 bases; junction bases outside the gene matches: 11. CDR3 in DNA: TGTGCCAGCAGCCCCCCGGGACAGGGGGTCGAAAGAAACACCATATATTTT. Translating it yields CASSPPGQGVERNTIYF.

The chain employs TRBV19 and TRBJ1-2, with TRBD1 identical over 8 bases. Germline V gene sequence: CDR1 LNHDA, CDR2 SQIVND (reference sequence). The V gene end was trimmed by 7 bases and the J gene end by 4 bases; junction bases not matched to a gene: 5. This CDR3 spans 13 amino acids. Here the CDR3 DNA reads TGTGCCAGTAATGAAGGACAGGGCTATGGCTACACCTTC. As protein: CASNEGQGYGYTF.

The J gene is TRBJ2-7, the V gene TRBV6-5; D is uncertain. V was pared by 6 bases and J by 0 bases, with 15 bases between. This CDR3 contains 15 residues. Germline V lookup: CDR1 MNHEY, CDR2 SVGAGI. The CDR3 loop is CASRNSRFSSYEQYF. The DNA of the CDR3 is TGTGCCAGCAGAAACTCCAGGTTTAGCTCCTACGAGCAGTACTTC.

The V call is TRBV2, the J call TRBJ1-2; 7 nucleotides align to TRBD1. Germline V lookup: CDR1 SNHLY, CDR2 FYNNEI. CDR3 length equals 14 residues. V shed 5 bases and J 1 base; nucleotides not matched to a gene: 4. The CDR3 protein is CASSSGTVNYGYTF. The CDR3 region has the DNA TGTGCCAGCAGTTCGGGGACAGTTAACTATGGCTACACCTTC.

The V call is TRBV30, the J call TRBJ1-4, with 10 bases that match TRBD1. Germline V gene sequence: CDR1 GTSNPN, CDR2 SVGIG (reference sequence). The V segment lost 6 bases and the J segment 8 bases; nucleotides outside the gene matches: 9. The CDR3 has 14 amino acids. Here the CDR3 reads CACLRQGAGEKLFF. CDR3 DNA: TGTGCCTGCCTCAGACAGGGGGCAGGGGAAAAACTGTTTTTT.

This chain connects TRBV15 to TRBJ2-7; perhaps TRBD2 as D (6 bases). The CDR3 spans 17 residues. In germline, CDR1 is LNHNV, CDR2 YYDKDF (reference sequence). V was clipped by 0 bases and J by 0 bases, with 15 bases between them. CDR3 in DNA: TGTGCCACCAGCAGAGATCATAGCGCGGGGAACTCCTACGAGCAGTACTTC. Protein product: CATSRDHSAGNSYEQYF.